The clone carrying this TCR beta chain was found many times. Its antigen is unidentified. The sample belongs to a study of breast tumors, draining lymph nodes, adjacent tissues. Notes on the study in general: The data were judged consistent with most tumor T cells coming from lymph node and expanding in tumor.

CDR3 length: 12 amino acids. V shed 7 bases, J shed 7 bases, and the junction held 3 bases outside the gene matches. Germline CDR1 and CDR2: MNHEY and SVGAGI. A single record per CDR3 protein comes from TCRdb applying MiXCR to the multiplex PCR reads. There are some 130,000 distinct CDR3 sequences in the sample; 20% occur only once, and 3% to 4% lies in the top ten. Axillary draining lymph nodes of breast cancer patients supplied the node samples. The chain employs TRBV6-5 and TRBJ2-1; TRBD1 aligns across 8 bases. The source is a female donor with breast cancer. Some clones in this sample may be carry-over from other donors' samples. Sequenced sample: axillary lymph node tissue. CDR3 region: CASTTGGNEQFF. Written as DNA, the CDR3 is TGTGCCAGCACTACAGGGGGTAATGAGCAGTTCTTC.